This entry is about one T cell receptor (beta chain). This specimen belongs to a study of cytotoxic CD8 clonotypes in ibrutinib-treated CLL. Profiling relied on immunoSEQ multiplex PCR, and the TCRdb table lists in-frame clones only, not all of them. The table has several thousand clones, about four fifths seen once. The CDR3 spans 15 residues. Germline V CDR1 and CDR2: SGDLS, YYNGEE. V dropped 4 bases and J dropped 4; count of bases not matched to a gene: 7. This TCR derives from a human donor with chronic lymphocytic leukemia. V gene TRBV9 combines with J gene TRBJ1-3; 8 bases agree with TRBD1. The input for sequencing was PBMCs, taken before ibrutinib treatment. The CDR3 sequence: CASSPRTGTGNTIYF. CDR3 nucleotide sequence: TGTGCCAGCAGCCCCCGGACAGGGACGGGAAACACCATATATTTT.